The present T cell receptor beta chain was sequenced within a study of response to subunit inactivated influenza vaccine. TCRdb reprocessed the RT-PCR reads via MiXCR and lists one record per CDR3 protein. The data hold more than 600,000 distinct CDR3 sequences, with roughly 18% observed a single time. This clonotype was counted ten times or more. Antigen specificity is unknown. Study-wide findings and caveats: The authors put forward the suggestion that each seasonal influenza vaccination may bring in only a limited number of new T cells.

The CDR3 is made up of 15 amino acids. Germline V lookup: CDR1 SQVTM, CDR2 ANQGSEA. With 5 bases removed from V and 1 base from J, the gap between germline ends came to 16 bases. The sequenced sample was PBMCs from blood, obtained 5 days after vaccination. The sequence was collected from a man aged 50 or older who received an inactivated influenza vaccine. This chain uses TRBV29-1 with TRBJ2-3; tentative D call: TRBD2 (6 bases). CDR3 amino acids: CSVSTSGGGTDTQYF. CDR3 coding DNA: TGCAGCGTTTCCACTAGTGGCGGGGGCACAGATACGCAGTATTTT.